This paragraph covers one T cell receptor (beta chain) sequence. What it binds is unknown. Deletions cut 5 bases from V and 11 bases from J, with 10 bases between. Germline V gene sequence: CDR1 MNHEY, CDR2 SVGAGI. This CDR3 spans 11 amino acids. The run depth of the assay was deep. The method was immunoSEQ multiplex PCR; TCRdb's version includes in-frame clones alone and lacks a portion of them. Altogether some 2,400,000 clones are present, under 97% being singletons, with the ten largest covering over 0.1%. This entry comes from a study of shared clonotypes between healthy human individuals. The study's findings and limits: Some clonotypes were shared by all four sorted-subset donors, while others were not shared. The non-shared ones had lower generation probabilities than the shared ones.

The receptor's source is a man aged 18 to 29 in good health. The chain employs TRBV6-5 and TRBJ2-1; no clear D. The sequencing sample was made of naive CD4+ T cells sorted from blood. Noted subset: CD45RA+ positively selected. As DNA, the CDR3 is TGTGCCAGCAGTACCTACGAGAAGCAGTTCTTC. Amino acid sequence: CASSTYEKQFF.